The sample holds many counts of the clone carrying this T cell receptor (beta chain). The study built unsorted libraries from 2 million PBMCs kept at -80 C. These data originate in a study of neurological immune-mediated disorders. With 10-nucleotide random UMIs, 5'RACE was used to make the cDNA. A single run covered 15-18 subjects with over 190 million TCR-beta sequences. TCRdb redid the calling of the 5' RACE reads with MiXCR, one entry per CDR3 protein. This table has some 25,000 distinct CDR3 sequences, approximately 7% appearing once. Germline CDR1 is DFQATT and CDR2 is SNEGSKA (reference sequence). Trimming left V 5 bases short and J 5 bases short, with 15 bases between. The CDR3 is 13 residues long.

V is TRBV20-1 and J is TRBJ1-2; D gene unclear. This clonotype was sampled from a woman aged 40 to 55 in good health. The sample comprised PBMCs. CDR3 coding DNA: TGCAGTGCTTGGGATGTGGGGAGATATGGCTACACCTTC. Translation: CSAWDVGRYGYTF.